The clone carrying this T cell receptor (beta chain) was detected once. Patients had urothelial carcinoma that was locally advanced or metastatic. The method was immunoSEQ multiplex PCR; TCRdb's version includes in-frame clones alone and lacks a portion of them. The repertoire holds 30,000 to 45,000 clones, with approximately 90% as singletons. The V gene end was trimmed by 4 bases and the J gene end by 3 bases; junction bases not matched to a gene: 6. Per the germline V gene, CDR1 is SGHTS and CDR2 is YDEGEE. The CDR3 runs to 16 residues. This sample is part of a study of PD-L1 blockade in urothelial cancer. Overall study context: The patients had undergone anywhere from 0 to 3 prior chemotherapy regimens. Typically, measured as a median, blood samples had about 140,000 T cells.

The rearrangement links TRBV5-8 to TRBJ2-4; 11 bases agree with TRBD2. The source material was PBMCs, sampled around atezolizumab (anti-PD-L1) treatment. The receptor was derived from an older man with urothelial cancer. The CDR3 protein is CASSKGTSGNKNIQYF. As DNA, the CDR3 is TGTGCCAGCAGCAAAGGGACTAGCGGAAACAAAAACATTCAGTACTTC.